The sequence of this T cell receptor (beta chain) was determined in a study of T cells in Graves' hyperthyroidism and ophthalmopathy. Template material for amplifying TCR beta CDR3 regions consisted of RNA transcripts. First-round RT-PCR with HTBI primers amplified the TCR CDR3 region. TCRdb re-analysed the multiplex PCR reads in MiXCR, keeping a single row per CDR3 protein. This sample has 110,000 to 150,000 distinct CDR3 sequences, with less than 25% found just once. At least ten counts were recorded for this clonotype. No antigen is known for it. General study findings and limits: Blood shared most expanded thyroid clonotypes above 0.001.

Trimming shortened V by 4 bases and J by 1 base, and 6 bases separated the two germline ends. CDR1 SEHNR and CDR2 FQNEAQ come from the germline V gene (reference sequence). The length of the CDR3 is 13 residues. The sequence derives from a woman aged 50 to 60 with Graves' hyperthyroidism that later progressed to Graves' ophthalmopathy. The gene calls are TRBV7-9 and TRBJ2-3, with D unresolved. The sequenced sample consisted of blood. The CDR3 sequence is CASSWAGTDTQYF. As DNA, the CDR3 is TGTGCCAGCAGCTGGGCGGGCACAGATACGCAGTATTTT.